The 13 T cell receptor beta chains below come from one sample, sequenced in a study of PD-L1 blockade in urothelial cancer. The method was immunoSEQ multiplex PCR; TCRdb's version includes in-frame clones alone and lacks a portion of them. The sample lists 17,000 or so clones, around 90% occurring once. This specimen was PBMCs, taken around atezolizumab (anti-PD-L1) treatment. These receptors were taken from a man aged 45-60 years with urothelial cancer.

The J gene is TRBJ1-5, the V gene TRBV5-1; a possible D gene is TRBD1 (6 bases). From germline, CDR1 is SGHRS and CDR2 YFSETQ. V was shortened by 0 bases and J by 2 bases, with 6 bases between the two germline ends. The CDR3 extends over 14 amino acids. CDR3: CASSLEGGNQPQHF. CDR3 sequence (DNA): TGCGCCAGCAGCTTGGAGGGGGGCAATCAGCCCCAGCATTTT. Supplemented by reference TRBV5-1 and TRBJ1-5, the full variable domain reads KAGVTQTPRYLIKTRGQQVTLSCSPISGHRSVSWYQQTPGQGLQFLFEYFSETQRNKGNFPGRFSGRQFSNSRSEMNVSTLELGDSALYLCASSLEGGNQPQHFGDGTRLSIL.

The V gene is TRBV6-6, the J gene TRBJ1-4; no firm D call. The V and J ends lost 2 bases and 13 bases respectively, with 17 bases between them. The germline V gene has CDR1 MNHNY and CDR2 SVGAGI (reference sequence). The CDR3 runs to 14 residues. Here the CDR3 DNA reads TGTGCCAGCAGTTACGGGCCCGAATTAAATAGACTGTTTTTT. This sequence encodes CASSYGPELNRLFF.

This clone was found a few times. The V and J genes are TRBV25-1 and TRBJ1-1, with D possibly matching TRBD1 (5 bases). The CDR3 is 15 amino acids. The V end was cut by 4 bases, the J end by 1 base, with 13 bases between. Germline-derived CDR1 and CDR2 are MGHDK and SYGVNS. The CDR3 spells CASSAQGTSNTEAFF. CDR3 coding DNA: TGTGCCAGCAGTGCGCAGGGAACCTCGAACACTGAAGCTTTCTTT.

This chain joins TRBV10-1 and TRBJ2-7; D gene unclear. Per germline, CDR1 WNHNN and CDR2 SYGVQD (reference sequence). V was shortened by 0 bases and J by 3 bases, with 15 bases between the two germline ends. The CDR3 is 16 amino acids. The CDR3: CASSESTVVWSYEQYF. Written as DNA, the CDR3 is TGCGCCAGCAGTGAGTCGACGGTGGTCTGGAGCTACGAGCAGTACTTC.

The gene calls are TRBV15 and TRBJ2-2; 7 bases match TRBD1. Trimming took 4 bases from V and 3 from J; bases not matched to a gene: 5. Germline loops: CDR1 LNHNV, CDR2 YYDKDF (reference sequence). CDR3 length: 15 residues. The CDR3 bases are TGTGCCACCAGCAACAGGGGATCTGACACCGGGGAGCTGTTTTTT. It yields the protein CATSNRGSDTGELFF.

The chain recombines TRBV7-9 with TRBJ1-5, with 8 positions matching TRBD1. V shed 4 bases, J shed 6 bases, and the junction held 5 bases outside the gene matches. Per the germline V gene, CDR1 is SEHNR and CDR2 is FQNEAQ (reference sequence). The CDR3 is 14 residues long. Written as DNA, the CDR3 is TGTGCCAGCAGCTCCCAGGGGGCCGTTCAGCCCCAGCATTTT. Its protein product is CASSSQGAVQPQHF.

The rearrangement uses TRBV6-6 and TRBJ2-7; 7 bases align to TRBD2. The CDR3 has 15 residues. Germline V gene sequence: CDR1 MNHNY, CDR2 SVGAGI (reference sequence). Germline trimming cut 3 bases from V and 0 bases from J; bases unmatched to any gene: 5. CDR3 amino acids: CASSYGGGFSYEQYF. For the CDR3, the DNA is TGTGCCAGCAGTTATGGGGGGGGATTCTCCTACGAGCAGTACTTC.

The J gene is TRBJ1-2, the V gene TRBV6-1, with D unclear. The CDR3 consists of 14 residues. Trimming removed 0 bases at V and 4 bases at J, with 9 bases between. Germline lookup yields CDR1 MNHNS and CDR2 SASEGT. CDR3 region: CASSEAGRPYGYTF. The DNA for the CDR3 is TGTGCCAGCAGTGAAGCGGGCAGGCCCTATGGCTACACCTTC.

The chain is built from TRBV5-4 and TRBJ2-7; 8 bases align to TRBD2. J was trimmed by 4 bases and V by 0 bases; bases with no gene match: 9. Germline V gene lookup returns CDR1 SGHNT and CDR2 YYREEE (reference sequence). The CDR3 loop spans 16 amino acids. CDR3 sequence (DNA): TGTGCCAGCAGCTTGGCTCGTGGTAGCGGGACTTACGAGCAGTACTTC. This encodes CASSLARGSGTYEQYF.

The CDR3 nucleotides read TGTGCCAGCATCGGGGAACACGAGCAGTACTTC. Its translation is CASIGEHEQYF. The rearrangement uses TRBV5-4 and TRBJ2-7, with a tentative D call TRBD2 (5 bases). The V gene's germline CDR1 is SGHNT and CDR2 YYREEE (reference sequence). The CDR3 has 11 amino acids. Trimming took off 6 bases at V and 5 bases at J, with 9 bases between the two ends.

The rearrangement links TRBV27 to TRBJ2-3; 7 nucleotides line up with TRBD1. This CDR3 has 17 residues. Per germline, CDR1 MNHEY and CDR2 SMNVEV (reference sequence). V shed 6 bases and J 2 bases; nucleotides not matched to a gene: 14. This CDR3 is CASSRHRTGALTDTQYF. CDR3 bases: TGTGCCAGCAGCCGCCACAGGACAGGTGCGCTCACAGATACGCAGTATTTT.

The chain recombines TRBV7-9 with TRBJ2-3; 7 bases agree with TRBD2. This CDR3 comprises 14 residues. V was clipped by 5 bases and J by 6 bases; unmatched bases: 8. Germline V gene data show CDR1 as SEHNR and CDR2 as FQNEAQ (reference sequence). The CDR3 DNA follows: TGTGCCAGCAGCCCTCTAGCGGTCTCGGATACGCAGTATTTT. It codes for CASSPLAVSDTQYF. The whole variable domain, filled in from reference TRBV7-9 and TRBJ2-3, reads DTGVSQNPRHKITKRGQNVTFRCDPISEHNRLYWYRQTLGQGPEFLTYFQNEAQLEKSRLLSDRFSAERPKGSFSTLEIQRTEQGDSAMYLCASSPLAVSDTQYFGPGTRLTVL.

V and J are TRBV5-4 and TRBJ2-7; weak D call: TRBD2 (6 bases). V gave up 4 bases and J gave up 3 bases, with 17 bases separating them. This CDR3 has 15 residues. CDR1 is SGHNT and CDR2 is YYREEE in the germline V gene (reference sequence). DNA for the CDR3: TGTGCCAGCAGCCCGAATGGCGGGGCACACTACGAGCAGTACTTC. Residues: CASSPNGGAHYEQYF. The full variable domain, its missing parts supplied by reference TRBV5-4 and TRBJ2-7, is ETGVTQSPTHLIKTRGQQVTLRCSSQSGHNTVSWYQQALGQGPQFIFQYYREEENGRGNFPPRFSGLQFPNYSSELNVNALELDDSALYLCASSPNGGAHYEQYFGPGTRLTVT.